The 19 T cell receptor beta chains below were found in one sample sequenced in a study of OX40 agonist ivuxolimab in advanced cancers. Here immunoSEQ multiplex PCR was the method, and the copy in TCRdb shows in-frame clones only, minus some. This sample has approximately 61,000 clones; around 89% occur once, and the top ten carry roughly 18%. The sample in question was CD4+ or CD8+ T cells sorted from blood, obtained in a trial of the OX40 agonist ivuxolimab. The receptor source for this set is an adult with an advanced solid tumor such as melanoma, head and neck, liver or kidney cancer.

The gene calls are TRBV11-2 and TRBJ1-2; no firm D call. V was shortened by 1 base and J by 4 bases, with 10 bases between the two germline ends. Looked up from germline, CDR1 is SGHAT and CDR2 is FQNNGV. CDR3 length equals 14 residues. CDR3 loop: CASSLAAAVYGYTF. CDR3 nucleotide sequence: TGTGCCAGCAGCTTAGCCGCGGCGGTCTATGGCTACACCTTC.

J is TRBJ1-4 and V is TRBV4-3; tentative D call: TRBD1 (5 bases). Germline V gene lookup returns CDR1 LGHNA and CDR2 YSLEER. Trimming took 0 bases from V and 5 from J, leaving 10 bases between them. The CDR3 is 15 amino acids. CDR3 in DNA: TGCGCCAGCAGCCAAGACAGGGTTGGGAATGAAAAACTGTTTTTT. This gives the protein CASSQDRVGNEKLFF.

This clone was counted once. The CDR3 DNA is TGTGCCAGCAGCCTAGGACTAGATTCCTACAATGAGCAGTTCTTC. Translating gives CASSLGLDSYNEQFF. This sequence joins TRBV28 and TRBJ2-1; TRBD2 agrees at 7 bases. Germline V gene lookup returns CDR1 MDHEN and CDR2 SYDVKM. CDR3 length: 15 residues. J was trimmed by 1 base and V by 6 bases; bases with no gene match: 6.

This chain joins TRBV6-1 and TRBJ1-1; D is perhaps TRBD1 (6 bases). CDR1 and CDR2 from the germline V gene are MNHNS and SASEGT. There are 12 residues in the CDR3. Trimming took off 4 bases at V and 8 bases at J, with 11 bases between the two ends. This CDR3 reads CASSVSQGEAFF. Here the CDR3 DNA reads TGTGCCAGCAGTGTTTCTCAGGGGGAAGCTTTCTTT.

V and J are TRBV19 and TRBJ1-5, with a weak D call TRBD1 (6 bases). The CDR3 consists of 15 residues. Trimming shortened V by 4 bases and J by 3 bases, and 13 bases separated the two germline ends. The germline V gene encodes CDR1 LNHDA and CDR2 SQIVND (reference sequence). CDR3 nucleotide sequence: TGTGCCAGTAGTACCGGACAGCAAATCAATCAGCCCCAGCATTTT. It yields the protein CASSTGQQINQPQHF.

This chain connects TRBV27 to TRBJ2-3; D call uncertain. There are 12 residues in the CDR3. V was trimmed by 5 bases and J by 6 bases, leaving 9 bases between them. From germline, CDR1 is MNHEY and CDR2 SMNVEV (reference sequence). CDR3 amino acids: CASSTRADTQYF. CDR3 bases: TGTGCCAGCAGTACCCGAGCGGATACGCAGTATTTT.

This chain connects TRBV9 to TRBJ1-1; the match to TRBD1 covers 7 bases. The CDR3 extends over 15 amino acids. After removal of 0 bases from V and 3 bases from J, the junction contained 5 bases not matched to a gene. Looked up from germline, CDR1 is SGDLS and CDR2 is YYNGEE. The CDR3 region has the DNA TGTGCCAGCAGCGTAGGCGATAGGGGGCACACTGAAGCTTTCTTT. Encoded protein: CASSVGDRGHTEAFF. The full variable domain, its missing parts supplied by reference TRBV9 and TRBJ1-1, is DSGVTQTPKHLITATGQRVTLRCSPRSGDLSVYWYQQSLDQGLQFLIQYYNGEERAKGNILERFSAQQFPDLHSELNLSSLELGDSALYFCASSVGDRGHTEAFFGQGTRLTVV.

The chain recombines TRBV9 with TRBJ2-7, with D perhaps given as TRBD1 or TRBD2 (5 bases each). V was pared by 3 bases and J by 0 bases, with 13 bases between. The V gene's germline CDR1 is SGDLS and CDR2 YYNGEE. There are 15 residues in the CDR3. The CDR3 spells CASSEGDLLSYEQYF. As DNA, the CDR3 is TGTGCCAGCAGCGAAGGGGACCTTCTCTCCTACGAGCAGTACTTC.

This chain uses TRBV18 with TRBJ2-3; 7 bases agree with TRBD2. The CDR3 length is 15 residues. The ends lost 0 bases at V and 5 bases at J; junction bases unmatched: 5. Germline V gives CDR1 KGHSH, CDR2 LQKENI. In nucleotides, the CDR3 is TGTGCCAGCTCACCACCGGGCGGGAGTATAGATACGCAGTATTTT. This gives the protein CASSPPGGSIDTQYF.

V is TRBV19 and J is TRBJ2-7, with D perhaps matching TRBD2 (6 bases). Germline V gene sequence: CDR1 LNHDA, CDR2 SQIVND (reference sequence). V lost 3 bases to trimming and J lost 0 bases, with 12 bases between them. The length of the CDR3 is 15 residues. CDR3 DNA sequence: TGTGCCAGTAGTATTGGAGGGAACGGCTCCTACGAGCAGTACTTC. This translates into CASSIGGNGSYEQYF.

This chain joins TRBV7-6 and TRBJ1-5; D unresolved. CDR1 is SGHVS and CDR2 is FNYEAQ in the germline V gene. V gave up 4 bases and J gave up 3 bases, with 13 bases separating them. The CDR3 has 15 amino acids. CDR3 sequence (DNA): TGTGCCAGCAGCTCACTAGTAAATGACAATCAGCCCCAGCATTTT. This codes for CASSSLVNDNQPQHF. Drawing the rest from reference TRBV7-6 and TRBJ1-5, the complete variable domain is GAGVSQSPRYKVTKRGQDVALRCDPISGHVSLYWYRQALGQGPEFLTYFNYEAQQDKSGLPNDRFSAERPEGSISTLTIQRTEQRDSAMYRCASSSLVNDNQPQHFGDGTRLSIL.

The chain links TRBV30 to TRBJ1-1; unclear D gene. Germline V CDR1 and CDR2: GTSNPN, SVGIG (reference sequence). This CDR3 region has 11 residues. With 3 bases removed from V and 7 bases from J, the gap between germline ends came to 9 bases. CDR3: CAWSSTVEAFF. The CDR3 DNA reads TGTGCCTGGAGCTCGACGGTTGAAGCTTTCTTT.

The genes are TRBV28 and TRBJ2-3, with D possibly being TRBD1 or TRBD2 (5 bases each). Trimming cost V 6 bases and J 2 bases, with 18 bases left between them. This CDR3 comprises 16 residues. CDR1 is MDHEN, CDR2 SYDVKM, per germline. The CDR3 sequence is CASRLTGTLPTDTQYF. Here the CDR3 DNA reads TGTGCCAGCAGACTGACCGGGACCTTGCCCACAGATACGCAGTATTTT.

This chain uses TRBV9 with TRBJ1-1; tentative D call: TRBD1 (5 bases). The CDR3 runs to 16 residues. The V end was cut by 0 bases, the J end by 2 bases, with 14 bases between. Germline-derived CDR1 and CDR2 are SGDLS and YYNGEE. CDR3 coding DNA: TGTGCCAGCAGCGTAGACATAGGGGCAGGAAACACTGAAGCTTTCTTT. Translated, it gives CASSVDIGAGNTEAFF.

This chain joins TRBV28 and TRBJ2-7, with D tentatively TRBD1 or TRBD2 (5 bases each). The CDR3 runs 14 residues. The V end lost 5 bases, the J end lost 4 bases, and 15 bases lay between the germline ends. CDR1 is MDHEN and CDR2 is SYDVKM in the germline V gene. The DNA for the CDR3 is TGTGCCAGCAGTAACCGAGAGGGGTGGTACGAGCAGTACTTC. It is translated as CASSNREGWYEQYF.

The chain carries TRBV4-3 and TRBJ2-7; 9 bases agree with TRBD2. CDR1 and CDR2 from the germline V gene are LGHNA and YSLEER. V dropped 4 bases and J dropped 4; count of bases not matched to a gene: 8. The CDR3 totals 15 residues. DNA of the CDR3: TGCGCCAGCAGCCCGGCTAGCGGGACCCCATACGAGCAGTACTTC. It translates to CASSPASGTPYEQYF.

The chain has TRBV5-6 and TRBJ2-1; D is perhaps TRBD2 (5 bases). Trimming stripped 2 bases from V and 3 bases from J, with 21 bases between. The germline CDR1 and CDR2 sequences are SGHDT and YYEEEE. The CDR3 consists of 18 residues. CDR3 DNA sequence: TGTGCCAGCAGCTTTGTGGGTGGTTTTGGTGGGAGCTACAATGAGCAGTTCTTC. Amino acids: CASSFVGGFGGSYNEQFF.

This clone was observed once. The chain joins TRBV4-1 to TRBJ1-3, with 7 bases identical to TRBD1. Germline V gene lookup returns CDR1 MGHRA and CDR2 YSYEKL. The trim removed 0 bases at V and 3 bases at J, leaving 14 bases unmatched. This CDR3 is 19 amino acids long. The CDR3 protein is CASSQDSQGGFLDGNTIYF. CDR3 coding DNA: TGCGCCAGCAGCCAAGATTCCCAGGGGGGCTTCCTCGATGGAAACACCATATATTTT.

The CDR3 coding sequence is TGTGCCATCAGTGACAGGGTTGATGAGCAGTTCTTC. Amino acids: CAISDRVDEQFF. The chain carries TRBV10-3 and TRBJ2-1, with D perhaps TRBD1 (5 bases). V lost 3 bases, J lost 8 bases, and 8 bases lay in between. The CDR3 extends over 12 amino acids. Germline CDR1 and CDR2: ENHRY and SYGVKD.